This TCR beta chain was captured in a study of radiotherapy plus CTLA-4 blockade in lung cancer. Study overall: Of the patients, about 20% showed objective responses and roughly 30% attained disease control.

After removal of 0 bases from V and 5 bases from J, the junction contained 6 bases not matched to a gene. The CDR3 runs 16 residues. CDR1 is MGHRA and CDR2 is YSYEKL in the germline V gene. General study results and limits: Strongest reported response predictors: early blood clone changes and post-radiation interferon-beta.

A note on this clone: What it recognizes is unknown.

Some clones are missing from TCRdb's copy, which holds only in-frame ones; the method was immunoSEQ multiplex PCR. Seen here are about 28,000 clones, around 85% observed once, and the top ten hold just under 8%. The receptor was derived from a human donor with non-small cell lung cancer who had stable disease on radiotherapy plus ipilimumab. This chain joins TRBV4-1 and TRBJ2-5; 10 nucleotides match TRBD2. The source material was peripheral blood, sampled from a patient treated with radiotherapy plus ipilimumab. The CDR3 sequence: CASSQESSGGFETQYF. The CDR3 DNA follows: TGCGCCAGCAGCCAAGAATCTAGCGGGGGTTTCGAGACCCAGTACTTC.